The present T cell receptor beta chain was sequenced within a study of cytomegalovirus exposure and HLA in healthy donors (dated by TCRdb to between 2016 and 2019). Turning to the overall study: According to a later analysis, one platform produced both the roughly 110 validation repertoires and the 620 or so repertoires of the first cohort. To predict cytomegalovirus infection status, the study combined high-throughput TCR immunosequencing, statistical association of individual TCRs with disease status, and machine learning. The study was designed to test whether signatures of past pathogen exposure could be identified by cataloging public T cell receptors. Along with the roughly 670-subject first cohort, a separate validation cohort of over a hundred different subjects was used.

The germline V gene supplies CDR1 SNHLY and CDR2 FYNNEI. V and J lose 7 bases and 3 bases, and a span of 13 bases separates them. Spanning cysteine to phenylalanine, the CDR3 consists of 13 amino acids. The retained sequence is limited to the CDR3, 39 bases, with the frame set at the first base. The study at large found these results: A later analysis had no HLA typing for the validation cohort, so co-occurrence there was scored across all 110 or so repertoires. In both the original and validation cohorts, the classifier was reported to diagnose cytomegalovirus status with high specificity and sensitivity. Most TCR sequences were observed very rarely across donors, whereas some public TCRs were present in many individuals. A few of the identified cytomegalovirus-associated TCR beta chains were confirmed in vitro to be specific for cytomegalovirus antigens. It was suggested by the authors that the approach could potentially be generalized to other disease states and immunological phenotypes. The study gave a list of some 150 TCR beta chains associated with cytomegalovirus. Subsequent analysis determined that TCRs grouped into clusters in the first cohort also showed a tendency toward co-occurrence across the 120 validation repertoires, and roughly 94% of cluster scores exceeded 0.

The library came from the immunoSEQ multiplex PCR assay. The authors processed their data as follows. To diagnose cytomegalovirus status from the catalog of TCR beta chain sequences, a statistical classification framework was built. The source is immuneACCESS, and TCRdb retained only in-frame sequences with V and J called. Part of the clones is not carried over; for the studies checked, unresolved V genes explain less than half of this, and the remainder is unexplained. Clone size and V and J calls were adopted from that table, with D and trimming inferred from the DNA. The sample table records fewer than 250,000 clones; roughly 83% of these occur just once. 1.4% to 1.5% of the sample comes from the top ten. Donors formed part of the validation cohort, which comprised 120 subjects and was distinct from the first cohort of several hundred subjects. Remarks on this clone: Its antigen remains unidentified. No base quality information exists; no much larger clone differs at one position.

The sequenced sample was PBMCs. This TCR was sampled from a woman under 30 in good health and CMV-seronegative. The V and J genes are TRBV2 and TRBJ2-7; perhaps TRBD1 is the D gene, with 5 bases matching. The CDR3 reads CASIFSGRYEQYF. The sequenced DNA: TGTGCCAGCATCTTTTCAGGGCGCTACGAGCAGTACTTC.